The 4 T cell receptor beta chains listed next were all sequenced from one sample in a study of blood T cell repertoires in COVID-19. Using immunoSEQ multiplex PCR, the repertoire was profiled, and TCRdb retains in-frame clones only, with some absent. The table shows roughly 250,000 clones, with around 84% occurring only once. Material for sequencing was peripheral blood. These receptors all come from a woman between 40 and 50 years old who had recovered from COVID-19.

CDR3 protein: CASSVGTGVGDEQYF. CDR3 in DNA: TGTGCCAGCAGCGTAGGAACAGGGGTGGGGGACGAGCAGTACTTC. This rearrangement joins TRBV9 to TRBJ2-7; 7 bases agree with TRBD1. Germline assignment: CDR1 SGDLS and CDR2 YYNGEE. The CDR3 length is 15 residues. The V gene end was trimmed by 0 bases and the J gene end by 5 bases; junction bases not matched to a gene: 8. Drawing the rest from reference TRBV9 and TRBJ2-7, the complete variable domain is DSGVTQTPKHLITATGQRVTLRCSPRSGDLSVYWYQQSLDQGLQFLIQYYNGEERAKGNILERFSAQQFPDLHSELNLSSLELGDSALYFCASSVGTGVGDEQYFGPGTRLTVT.

The chain employs TRBV4-1 and TRBJ2-5, with no clear D. The CDR3 has 17 residues. V was cut by 0 bases and J by 5 bases, with 19 bases left in between. Germline V gives CDR1 MGHRA, CDR2 YSYEKL. The CDR3 loop reads CASSQDHRPRHLETQYF. The CDR3 region has the DNA TGCGCCAGCAGCCAAGATCATCGGCCGAGACACCTCGAGACCCAGTACTTC.

The rearrangement links TRBV30 to TRBJ1-2; D gene uncertain. This CDR3 spans 13 amino acids. CDR1 and CDR2 from the germline V gene are GTSNPN and SVGIG (reference sequence). The V end was cut by 5 bases, the J end by 5 bases, with 15 bases between. CDR3 sequence (DNA): TGTGCCTGGGGACGGGAACCTTTTTATGGCTACACCTTC. Translated: CAWGREPFYGYTF.

The chain links TRBV6-6 to TRBJ2-3; D is perhaps TRBD1 (6 bases). V dropped 6 bases and J dropped 1 base, with 14 bases sitting between them. The CDR3 runs 15 residues. The germline gives CDR1 MNHNY, CDR2 SVGAGI (reference sequence). Written as DNA, the CDR3 is TGTGCCAGCAGCTCCAGGGGCCCGGGCACAGATACGCAGTATTTT. It translates to CASSSRGPGTDTQYF.